This T cell receptor beta chain was observed in a study of blood T cell repertoires in COVID-19. Profiling relied on immunoSEQ multiplex PCR, and the TCRdb table lists in-frame clones only, not all of them. The repertoire holds just over 150,000 clones, with 70% to 90% as singletons. With 6 bases clipped from V and 6 bases from J, the junction kept 6 bases outside the gene matches. The CDR3 totals 13 residues. Germline V gene data show CDR1 as MNHEY and CDR2 as SMNVEV (reference sequence). This TCR derives from a woman in her 70s with acute or convalescent COVID-19. The sample was peripheral blood. This chain uses TRBV27 with TRBJ2-3; 7 positions agree with TRBD2. DNA for the CDR3: TGTGCCAGCAGGGGGGGGAAACAGGATACGCAGTATTTT. Amino acid sequence: CASRGGKQDTQYF.